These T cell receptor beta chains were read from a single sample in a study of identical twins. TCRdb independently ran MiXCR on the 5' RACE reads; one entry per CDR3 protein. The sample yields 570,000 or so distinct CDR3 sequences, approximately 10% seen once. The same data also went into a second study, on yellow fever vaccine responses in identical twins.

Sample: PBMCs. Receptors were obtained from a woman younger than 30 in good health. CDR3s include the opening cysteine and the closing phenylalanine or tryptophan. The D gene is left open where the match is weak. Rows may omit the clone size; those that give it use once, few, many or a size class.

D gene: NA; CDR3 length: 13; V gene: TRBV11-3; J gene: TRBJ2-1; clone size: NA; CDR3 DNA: TGTGCCAGCAGCCCAAACAGCGGCAATGAGCAGTTCTTC; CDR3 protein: CASSPNSGNEQFF
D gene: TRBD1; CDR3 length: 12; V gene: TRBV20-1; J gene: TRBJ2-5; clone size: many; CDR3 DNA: TGCAGCGCCAACAGGGGCCAAGAGACCCAGTACTTC; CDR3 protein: CSANRGQETQYF
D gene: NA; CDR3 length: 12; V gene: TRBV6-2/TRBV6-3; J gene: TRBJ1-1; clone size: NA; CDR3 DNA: TGTGCCAGCAGTTACGGGCAGGTTGAAGCTTTCTTT; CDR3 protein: CASSYGQVEAFF
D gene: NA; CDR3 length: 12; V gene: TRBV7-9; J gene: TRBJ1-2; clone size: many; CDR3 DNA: TGTGCCAGCGGGGTTTTCGGGTATGGCTACACCTTC; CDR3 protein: CASGVFGYGYTF
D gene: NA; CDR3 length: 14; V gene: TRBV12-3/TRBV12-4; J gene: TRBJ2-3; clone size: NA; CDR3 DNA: TGTGCCAGCAGCCCCTTTAGGGTAGGAGATACGCAGTATTTT; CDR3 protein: CASSPFRVGDTQYF
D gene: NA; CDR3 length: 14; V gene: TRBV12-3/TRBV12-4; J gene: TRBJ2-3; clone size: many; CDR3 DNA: TGTGCCAGCAGTTTAGCGCAGTTCCGGGGTGCGCAGTATTTT; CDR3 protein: CASSLAQFRGAQYF
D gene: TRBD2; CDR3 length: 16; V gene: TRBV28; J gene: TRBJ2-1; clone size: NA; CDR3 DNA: TGTGCCAGCAGTTTACTGGCTAGCGGGAGGGGGAATGAGCAGTTCTTC; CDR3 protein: CASSLLASGRGNEQFF
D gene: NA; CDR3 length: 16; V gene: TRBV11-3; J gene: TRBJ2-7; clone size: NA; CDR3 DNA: TGTGCCAGCAGCTTAGCCGAGGGGTTCCCACTCTACGAGCAGTACTTC; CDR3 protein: CASSLAEGFPLYEQYF
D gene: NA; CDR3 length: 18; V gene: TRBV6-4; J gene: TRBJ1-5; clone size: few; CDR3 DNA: TGTGCCAGCAGTGACTCGAAAGGTAAAGGGTTCCTCGATCAGCCCCAGCATTTT; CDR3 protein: CASSDSKGKGFLDQPQHF
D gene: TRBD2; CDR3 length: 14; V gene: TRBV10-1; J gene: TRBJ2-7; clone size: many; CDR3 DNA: TGCGCCAGCAGTGATCCTAGCGGGAGTTACGAGCAGTACTTC; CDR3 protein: CASSDPSGSYEQYF
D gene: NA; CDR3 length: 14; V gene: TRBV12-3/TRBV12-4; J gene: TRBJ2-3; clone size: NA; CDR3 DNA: TGTGCCAGCAGTTTTCTAGGGTGGCCAGATACGCAGTATTTT; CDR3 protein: CASSFLGWPDTQYF
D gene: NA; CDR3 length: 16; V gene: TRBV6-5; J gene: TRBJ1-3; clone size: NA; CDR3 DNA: TGTGCCAGCAGTTTAGGGACCGAGCTAGACGGAAACACCATATATTTT; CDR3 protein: CASSLGTELDGNTIYF
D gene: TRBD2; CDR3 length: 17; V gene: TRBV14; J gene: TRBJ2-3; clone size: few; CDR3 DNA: TGTGCCAGCAGCCAAGTGTCGGGAGGCTCCAGCACAGATACGCAGTATTTT; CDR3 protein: CASSQVSGGSSTDTQYF
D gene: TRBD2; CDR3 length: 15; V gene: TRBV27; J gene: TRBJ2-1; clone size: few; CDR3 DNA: TGTGCCAGCAGTATCTCCGGGACTAGTCCCAATGAGCAGTTCTTC; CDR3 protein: CASSISGTSPNEQFF
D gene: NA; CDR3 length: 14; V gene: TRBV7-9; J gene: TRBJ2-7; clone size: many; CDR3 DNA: TGTGCCAGCAGCGGAACCCGGGGTTACGACGAGCAGTACTTC; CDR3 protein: CASSGTRGYDEQYF
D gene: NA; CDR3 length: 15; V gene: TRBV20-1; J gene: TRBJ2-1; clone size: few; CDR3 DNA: TGCAGTGCTCACCGGGAAACTAGAGTATACAATGAGCAGTTCTTC; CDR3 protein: CSAHRETRVYNEQFF
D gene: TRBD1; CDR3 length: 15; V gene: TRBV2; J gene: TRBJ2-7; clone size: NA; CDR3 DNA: TGTGCCAGCACCCAGGGACAGGGAATCCCCTACGAGCAGTACTTC; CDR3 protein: CASTQGQGIPYEQYF
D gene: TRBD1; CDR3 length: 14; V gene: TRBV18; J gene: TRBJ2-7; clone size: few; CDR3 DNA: TGTGCCAGCTCACTGACAGGGTCGACCTACGAGCAGTACTTC; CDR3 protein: CASSLTGSTYEQYF
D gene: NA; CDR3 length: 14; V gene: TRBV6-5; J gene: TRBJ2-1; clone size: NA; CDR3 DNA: TGTGCCAGCAGTTACCAGCGGACCGACAATGAGCAGTTCTTC; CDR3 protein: CASSYQRTDNEQFF
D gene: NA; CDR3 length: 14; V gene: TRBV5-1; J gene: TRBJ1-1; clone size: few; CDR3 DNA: TGCGCCAGCAGCGACGGACTTTCGAACACTGAAGCTTTCTTT; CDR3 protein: CASSDGLSNTEAFF
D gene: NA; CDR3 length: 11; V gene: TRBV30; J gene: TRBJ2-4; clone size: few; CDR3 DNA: TGTGCCTGGAGTAACGCAAACATTCAGTACTTC; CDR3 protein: CAWSNANIQYF
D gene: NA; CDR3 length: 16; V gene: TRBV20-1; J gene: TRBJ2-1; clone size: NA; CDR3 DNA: TGCAGTGCTAGAGGGTTAGCGGCAAAGACCTACAATGAGCAGTTCTTC; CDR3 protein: CSARGLAAKTYNEQFF
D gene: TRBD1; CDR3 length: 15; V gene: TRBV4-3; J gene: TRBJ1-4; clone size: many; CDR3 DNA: TGCGCCAGCAGCCAAGCCGGGACAGGGGGCGGGAAACTGTTTTTT; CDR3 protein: CASSQAGTGGGKLFF
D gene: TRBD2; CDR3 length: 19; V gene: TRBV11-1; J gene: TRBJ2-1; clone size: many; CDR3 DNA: TGTGCCAGCGCCGGTAGGGCAGTGGGGAGACTAGCGGGGTACAATGAGCAGTTCTTC; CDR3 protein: CASAGRAVGRLAGYNEQFF
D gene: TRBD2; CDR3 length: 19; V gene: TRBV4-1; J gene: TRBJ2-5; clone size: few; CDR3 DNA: TGCGCCAGCAGCCAAGATGCCGCGAATGCGGGGGGTTACCAAGAGACCCAGTACTTC; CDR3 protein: CASSQDAANAGGYQETQYF
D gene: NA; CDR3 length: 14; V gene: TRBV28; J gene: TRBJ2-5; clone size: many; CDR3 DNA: TGTGCCAGCAGCTATGACAGCCACCAAGAGACCCAGTACTTC; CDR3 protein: CASSYDSHQETQYF
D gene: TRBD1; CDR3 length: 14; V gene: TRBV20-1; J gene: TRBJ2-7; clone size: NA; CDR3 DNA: TGCAGTGCTAGGAGGGGACAGGGACCCCTCGAGCAGTACTTC; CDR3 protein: CSARRGQGPLEQYF
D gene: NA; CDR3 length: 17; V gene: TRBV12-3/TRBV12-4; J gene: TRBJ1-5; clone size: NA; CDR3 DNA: TGTGCCAGCAGTTTAGTAGTGTCAGGAGTGGGCAATCAGCCCCAGCATTTT; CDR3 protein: CASSLVVSGVGNQPQHF
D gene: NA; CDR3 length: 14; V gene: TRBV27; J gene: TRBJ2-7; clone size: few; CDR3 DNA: TGTGCCAGCAGTCCCACAGGAGGGGTCTACGAGCAGTACTTC; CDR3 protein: CASSPTGGVYEQYF
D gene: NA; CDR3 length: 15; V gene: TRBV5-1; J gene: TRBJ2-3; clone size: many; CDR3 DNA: TGCGCCAGCAGCGGTGGAGGGCTTAGGACAGATACGCAGTATTTT; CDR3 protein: CASSGGGLRTDTQYF
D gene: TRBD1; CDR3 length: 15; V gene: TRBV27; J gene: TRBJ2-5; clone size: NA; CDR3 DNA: TGTGCCAGCAGTTCCAGGACAGGGAGGAGGGAGACCCAGTACTTC; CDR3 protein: CASSSRTGRRETQYF
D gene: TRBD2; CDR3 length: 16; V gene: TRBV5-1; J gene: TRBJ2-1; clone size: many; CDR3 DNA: TGCGCCAGCAGCTTGCTGGCTAGCGGGGGGGGAAATGAGCAGTTCTTC; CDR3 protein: CASSLLASGGGNEQFF
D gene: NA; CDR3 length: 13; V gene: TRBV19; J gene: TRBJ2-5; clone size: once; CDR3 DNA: TGTGCCAGTAATCCGGGAACTAAAGAGACCCAGTACTTC; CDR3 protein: CASNPGTKETQYF
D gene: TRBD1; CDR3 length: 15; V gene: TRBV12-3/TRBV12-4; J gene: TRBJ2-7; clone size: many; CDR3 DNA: TGTGCCAGCAGTGCTGGGGGACAGGGTCTTAACGAGCAGTACTTC; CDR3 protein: CASSAGGQGLNEQYF
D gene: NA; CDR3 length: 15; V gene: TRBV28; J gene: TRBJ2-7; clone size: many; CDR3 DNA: TGTGCCAGCAGTTTAGCCCAGGGGACCGCCTACGAGCAGTACTTC; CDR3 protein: CASSLAQGTAYEQYF
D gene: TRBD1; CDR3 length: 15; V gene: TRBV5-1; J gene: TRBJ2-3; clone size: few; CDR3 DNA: TGCGCCAGCAGCTTTTCGACAGGGGGCCCAGATACGCAGTATTTT; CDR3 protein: CASSFSTGGPDTQYF
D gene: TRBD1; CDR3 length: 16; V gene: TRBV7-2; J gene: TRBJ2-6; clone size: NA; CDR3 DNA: TGTGCCAGCAGCCTCGCAGGGGGCTCTGGGGCCAACGTCCTGACTTTC; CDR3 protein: CASSLAGGSGANVLTF
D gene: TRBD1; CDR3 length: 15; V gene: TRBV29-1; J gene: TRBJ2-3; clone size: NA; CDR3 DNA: TGCAGCGGGGGGTCCCCGGGACAGGGGTGGGGTACGCAGTATTTT; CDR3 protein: CSGGSPGQGWGTQYF
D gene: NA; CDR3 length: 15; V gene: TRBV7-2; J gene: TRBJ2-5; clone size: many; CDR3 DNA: TGTGCCAGCAGCCTTTATGGGGACAAACAAGAGACCCAGTACTTC; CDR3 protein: CASSLYGDKQETQYF
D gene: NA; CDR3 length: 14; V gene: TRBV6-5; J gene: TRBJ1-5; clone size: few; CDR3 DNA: TGTGCCAGCAGTTCTGCAGGGGGCAATCAGCCCCAGCATTTT; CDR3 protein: CASSSAGGNQPQHF
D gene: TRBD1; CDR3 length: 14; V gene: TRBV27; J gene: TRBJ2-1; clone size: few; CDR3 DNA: TGTGCCAGCAGTATATGGGGGACAGACAATGAGCAGTTCTTC; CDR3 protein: CASSIWGTDNEQFF
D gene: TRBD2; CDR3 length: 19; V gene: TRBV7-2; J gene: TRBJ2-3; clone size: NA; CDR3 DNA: TGTGCCAGCAGCTTAGGTCAACTAGCGGGGGGCCAACAGACAGATACGCAGTATTTT; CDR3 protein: CASSLGQLAGGQQTDTQYF
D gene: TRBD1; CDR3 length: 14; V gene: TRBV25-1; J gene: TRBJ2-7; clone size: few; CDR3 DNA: TGTGCCAGCAGTGGGCAGGGACAGGCCTACGAGCAGTACTTC; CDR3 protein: CASSGQGQAYEQYF
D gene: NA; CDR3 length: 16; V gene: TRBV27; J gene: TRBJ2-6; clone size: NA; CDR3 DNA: TGTGCCAGCAGTACCAGGGTTGGCTCTGGGGCCAACGTCCTGACTTTC; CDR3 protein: CASSTRVGSGANVLTF
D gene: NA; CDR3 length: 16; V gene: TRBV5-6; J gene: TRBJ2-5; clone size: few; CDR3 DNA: TGTGCCAGCAGCTTAAACGGGCAGTCAGCTCGGGAGACCCAGTACTTC; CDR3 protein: CASSLNGQSARETQYF
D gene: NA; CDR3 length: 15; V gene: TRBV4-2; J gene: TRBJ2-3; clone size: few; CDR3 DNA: TGTGCCAGCAGCATCACTGTGGGGGGTACAGATACGCAGTATTTT; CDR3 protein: CASSITVGGTDTQYF
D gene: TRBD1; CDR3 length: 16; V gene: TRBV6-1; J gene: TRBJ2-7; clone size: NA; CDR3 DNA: TGTGCCAGCAGCCGCGGGACAGGGATGAGCTCCTACGAGCAGTACTTC; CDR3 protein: CASSRGTGMSSYEQYF
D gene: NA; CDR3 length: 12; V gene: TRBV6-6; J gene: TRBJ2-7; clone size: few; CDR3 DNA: TGTGCCACAGGGGCCACATCCTACGAGCAGTACTTC; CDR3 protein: CATGATSYEQYF
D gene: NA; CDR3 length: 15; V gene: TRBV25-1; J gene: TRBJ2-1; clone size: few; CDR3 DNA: TGTGCCAGCAGTGATTTTGGACCCAAAGACAATGAGCAGTTCTTC; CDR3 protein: CASSDFGPKDNEQFF
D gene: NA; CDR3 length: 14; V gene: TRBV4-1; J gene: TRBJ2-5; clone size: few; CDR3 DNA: TGCGCCAGCAGCCAAGGCAGGGGCGAAGAGACCCAGTACTTC; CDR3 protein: CASSQGRGEETQYF
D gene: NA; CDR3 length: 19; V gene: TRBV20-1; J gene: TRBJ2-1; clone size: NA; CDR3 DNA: TGCAGTGCCCGGGCCCCCGGGACAGATGGGAGGGAGTGGTACAATGAGCAGTTCTTC; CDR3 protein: CSARAPGTDGREWYNEQFF
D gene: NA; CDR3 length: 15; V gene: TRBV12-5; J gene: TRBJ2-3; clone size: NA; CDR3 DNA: TGTGCTAGTGGTCCTGGCTTTGGGGCAACAGATACGCAGTATTTT; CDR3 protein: CASGPGFGATDTQYF